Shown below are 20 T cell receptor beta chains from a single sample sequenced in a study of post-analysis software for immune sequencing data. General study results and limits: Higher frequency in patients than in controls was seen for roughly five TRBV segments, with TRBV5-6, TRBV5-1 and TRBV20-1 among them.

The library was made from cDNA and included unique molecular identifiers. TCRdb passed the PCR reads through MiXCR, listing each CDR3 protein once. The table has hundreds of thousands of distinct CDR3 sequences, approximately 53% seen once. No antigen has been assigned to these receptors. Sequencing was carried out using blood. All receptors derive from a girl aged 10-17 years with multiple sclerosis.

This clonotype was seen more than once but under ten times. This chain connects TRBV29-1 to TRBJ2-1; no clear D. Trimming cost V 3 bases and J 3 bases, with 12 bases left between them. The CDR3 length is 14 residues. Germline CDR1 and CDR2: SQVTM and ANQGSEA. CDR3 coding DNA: TGCAGCGTTGAGCACTACGGCGGCTACAATGAGCAGTTCTTC. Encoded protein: CSVEHYGGYNEQFF.

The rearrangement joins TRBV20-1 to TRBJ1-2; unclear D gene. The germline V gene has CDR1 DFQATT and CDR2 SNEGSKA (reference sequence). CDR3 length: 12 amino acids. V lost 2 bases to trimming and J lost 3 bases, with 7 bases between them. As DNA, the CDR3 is TGCAGTGCTAGATATACAGACTATGGCTACACCTTC. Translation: CSARYTDYGYTF.

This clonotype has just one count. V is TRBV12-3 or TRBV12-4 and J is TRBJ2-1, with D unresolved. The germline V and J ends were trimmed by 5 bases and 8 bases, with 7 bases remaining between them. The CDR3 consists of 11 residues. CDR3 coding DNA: TGTGCCAGCAGTCCGAGCTATGAGCAGTTCTTC. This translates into CASSPSYEQFF.

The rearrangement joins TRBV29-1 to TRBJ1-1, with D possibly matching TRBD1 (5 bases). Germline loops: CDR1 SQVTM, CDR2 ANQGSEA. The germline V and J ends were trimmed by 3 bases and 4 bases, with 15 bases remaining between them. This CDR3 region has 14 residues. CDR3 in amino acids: CSVDRQGRATEAFF. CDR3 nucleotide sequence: TGCAGCGTTGACCGCCAGGGTCGGGCCACTGAAGCTTTCTTT.

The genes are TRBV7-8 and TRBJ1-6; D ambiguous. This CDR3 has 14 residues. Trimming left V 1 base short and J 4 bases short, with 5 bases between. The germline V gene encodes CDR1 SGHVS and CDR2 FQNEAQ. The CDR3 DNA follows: TGTGCCAGCAGCTTAGAACGGTATAATTCACCCCTCCACTTT. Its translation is CASSLERYNSPLHF.

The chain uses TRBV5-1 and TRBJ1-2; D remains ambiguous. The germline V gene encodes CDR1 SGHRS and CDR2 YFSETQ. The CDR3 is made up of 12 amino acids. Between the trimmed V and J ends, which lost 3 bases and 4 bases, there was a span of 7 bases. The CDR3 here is CASSYRSYGYTF. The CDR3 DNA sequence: TGCGCCAGCAGCTACAGAAGCTATGGCTACACCTTC.

The CDR3 sequence: CASSQNSRGAHGYTF. DNA of the CDR3: TGTGCCAGCAGCCAAAACTCCCGGGGGGCGCATGGCTACACCTTC. The chain employs TRBV5-5 and TRBJ1-2; a weak D match, TRBD1 (6 bases). The ends were cut back, 4 bases at V and 6 bases at J, with 19 bases in the middle. This CDR3 is 15 amino acids long. Germline V gene sequence: CDR1 SGHKS, CDR2 YYEKEE (reference sequence).

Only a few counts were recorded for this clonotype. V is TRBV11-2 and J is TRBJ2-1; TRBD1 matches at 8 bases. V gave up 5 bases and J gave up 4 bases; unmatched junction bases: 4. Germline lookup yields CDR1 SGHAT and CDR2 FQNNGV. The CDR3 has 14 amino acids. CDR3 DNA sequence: TGTGCCAGCAGCGCAGACAGGGGTTACAATGAGCAGTTCTTC. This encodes CASSADRGYNEQFF.

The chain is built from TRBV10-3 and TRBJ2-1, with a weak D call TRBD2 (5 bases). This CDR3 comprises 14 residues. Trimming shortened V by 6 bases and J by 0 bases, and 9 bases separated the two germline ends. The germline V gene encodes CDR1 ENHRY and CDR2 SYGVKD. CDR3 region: CAIRERVSYNEQFF. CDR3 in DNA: TGTGCCATCAGGGAGAGGGTCTCCTACAATGAGCAGTTCTTC.

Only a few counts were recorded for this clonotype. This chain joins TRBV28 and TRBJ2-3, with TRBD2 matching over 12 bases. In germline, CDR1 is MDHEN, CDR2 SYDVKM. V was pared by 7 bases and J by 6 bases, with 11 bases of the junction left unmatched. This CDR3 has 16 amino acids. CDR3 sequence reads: CASTPSGLAGGDTQYF. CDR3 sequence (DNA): TGTGCCAGCACCCCGTCTGGGCTAGCGGGAGGGGATACGCAGTATTTT.

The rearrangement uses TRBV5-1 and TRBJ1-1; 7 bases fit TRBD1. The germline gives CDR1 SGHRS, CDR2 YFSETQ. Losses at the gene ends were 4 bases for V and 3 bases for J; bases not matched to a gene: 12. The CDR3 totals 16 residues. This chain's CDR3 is CASSQNPDRADTEAFF. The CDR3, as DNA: TGCGCCAGCAGCCAAAATCCAGACAGGGCCGACACTGAAGCTTTCTTT.

The CDR3 sequence: CSVVGSSAYNEQFF. In nucleotides, the CDR3 is TGCAGCGTTGTAGGCAGCTCGGCCTACAATGAGCAGTTCTTC. The V call is TRBV29-1, the J call TRBJ2-1; no clear D. Germline CDR1 is SQVTM and CDR2 is ANQGSEA. The CDR3 loop spans 14 amino acids. V was cut by 4 bases and J by 2 bases, with 12 bases left in between.

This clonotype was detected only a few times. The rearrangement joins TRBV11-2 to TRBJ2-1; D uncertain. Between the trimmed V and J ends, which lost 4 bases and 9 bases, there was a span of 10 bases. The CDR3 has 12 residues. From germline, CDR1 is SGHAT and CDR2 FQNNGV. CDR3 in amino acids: CASSSPGFEQFF. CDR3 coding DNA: TGTGCCAGCAGCTCCCCGGGTTTTGAGCAGTTCTTC.

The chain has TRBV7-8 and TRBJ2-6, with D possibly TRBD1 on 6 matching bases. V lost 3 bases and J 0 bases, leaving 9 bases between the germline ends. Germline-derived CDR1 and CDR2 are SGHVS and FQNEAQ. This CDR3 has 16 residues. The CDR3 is CASSFRQVSGANVLTF. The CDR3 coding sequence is TGTGCCAGCAGCTTTAGACAGGTCTCTGGGGCCAACGTCCTGACTTTC.

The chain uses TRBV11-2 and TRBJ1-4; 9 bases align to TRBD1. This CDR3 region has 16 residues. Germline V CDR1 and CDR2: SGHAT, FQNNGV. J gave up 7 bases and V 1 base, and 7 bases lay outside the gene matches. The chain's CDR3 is CASSLGIGTGREKLFF. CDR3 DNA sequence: TGTGCCAGCAGCTTAGGTATCGGGACAGGGCGTGAAAAACTGTTTTTT.

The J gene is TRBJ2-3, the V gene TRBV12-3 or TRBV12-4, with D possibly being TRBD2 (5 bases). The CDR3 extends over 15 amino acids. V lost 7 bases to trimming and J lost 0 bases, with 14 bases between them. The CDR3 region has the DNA TGTGCCAGCACCGGCGGGCGGTTCAGCACAGATACGCAGTATTTT. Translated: CASTGGRFSTDTQYF.

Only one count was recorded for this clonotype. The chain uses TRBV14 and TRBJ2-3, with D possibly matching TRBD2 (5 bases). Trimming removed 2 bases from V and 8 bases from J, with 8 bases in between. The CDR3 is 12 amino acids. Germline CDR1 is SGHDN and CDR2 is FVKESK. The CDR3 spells CASSQTSSTQYF. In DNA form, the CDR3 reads TGTGCCAGCAGCCAAACTAGTAGTACGCAGTATTTT.

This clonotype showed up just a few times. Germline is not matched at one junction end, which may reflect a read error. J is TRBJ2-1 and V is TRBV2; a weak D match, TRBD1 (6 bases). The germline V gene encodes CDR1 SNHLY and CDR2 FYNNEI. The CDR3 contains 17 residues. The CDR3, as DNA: TGTGCCAGCACTGAAGGGGGAATCAGCACGTCCTACAATGAGCAGTTCTTC. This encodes CASTEGGISTSYNEQFF. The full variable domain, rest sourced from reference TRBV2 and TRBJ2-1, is EPEVTQTPSHQVTQMGQEVILRCVPISNHLYFYWYRQILGQKVEFLVSFYNNEISEKSEIFDDQFSVERPDGSNFTLKIRSTKLEDSAMYFCASTEGGISTSYNEQFFGPGTRLTVL.

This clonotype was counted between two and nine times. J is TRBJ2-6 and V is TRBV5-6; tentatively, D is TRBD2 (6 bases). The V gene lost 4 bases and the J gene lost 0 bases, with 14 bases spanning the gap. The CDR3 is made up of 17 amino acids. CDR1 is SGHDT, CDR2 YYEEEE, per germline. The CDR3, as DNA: TGTGCCAGCAGCCCGGGACTGATGAGCTCTGGGGCCAACGTCCTGACTTTC. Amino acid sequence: CASSPGLMSSGANVLTF.

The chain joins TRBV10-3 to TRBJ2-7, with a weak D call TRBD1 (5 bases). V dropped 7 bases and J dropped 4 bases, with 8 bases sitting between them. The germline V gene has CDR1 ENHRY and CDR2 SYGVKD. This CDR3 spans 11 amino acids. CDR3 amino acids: CAITQGYEQYF. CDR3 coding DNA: TGTGCCATCACTCAGGGTTACGAGCAGTACTTC.